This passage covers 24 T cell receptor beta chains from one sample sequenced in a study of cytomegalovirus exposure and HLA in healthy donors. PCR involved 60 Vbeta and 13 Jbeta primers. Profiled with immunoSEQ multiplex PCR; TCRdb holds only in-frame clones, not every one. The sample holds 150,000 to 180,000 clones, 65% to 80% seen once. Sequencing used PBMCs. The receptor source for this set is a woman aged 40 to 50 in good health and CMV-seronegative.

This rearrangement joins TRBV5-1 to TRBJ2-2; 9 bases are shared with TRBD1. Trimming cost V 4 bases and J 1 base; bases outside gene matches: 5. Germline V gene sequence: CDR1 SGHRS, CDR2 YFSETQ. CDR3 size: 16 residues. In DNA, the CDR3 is TGCGCCAGCAGCCCACAGGGGGCGCTGAACACCGGGGAGCTGTTTTTT. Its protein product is CASSPQGALNTGELFF.

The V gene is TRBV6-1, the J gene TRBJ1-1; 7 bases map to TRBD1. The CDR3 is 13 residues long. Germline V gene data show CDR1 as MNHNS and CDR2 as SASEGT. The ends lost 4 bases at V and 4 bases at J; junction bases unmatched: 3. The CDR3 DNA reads TGTGCCAGCAGTGTAGCAGGGGGCACTGAAGCTTTCTTT. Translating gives CASSVAGGTEAFF.

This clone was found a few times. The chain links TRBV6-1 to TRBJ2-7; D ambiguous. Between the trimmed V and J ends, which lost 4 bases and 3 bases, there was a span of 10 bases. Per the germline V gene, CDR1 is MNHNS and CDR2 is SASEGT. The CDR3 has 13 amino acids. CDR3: CASSAGRLYEQYF. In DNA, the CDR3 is TGTGCCAGCAGTGCAGGAAGGCTCTACGAGCAGTACTTC.

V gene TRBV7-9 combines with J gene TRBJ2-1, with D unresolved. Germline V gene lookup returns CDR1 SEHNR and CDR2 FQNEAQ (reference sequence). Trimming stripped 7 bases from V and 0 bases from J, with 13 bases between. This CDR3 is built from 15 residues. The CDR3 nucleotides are TGTGCCAGCACTCCCTCCGCGGCCTCCTACAATGAGCAGTTCTTC. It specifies CASTPSAASYNEQFF. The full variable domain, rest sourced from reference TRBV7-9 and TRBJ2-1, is DTGVSQNPRHKITKRGQNVTFRCDPISEHNRLYWYRQTLGQGPEFLTYFQNEAQLEKSRLLSDRFSAERPKGSFSTLEIQRTEQGDSAMYLCASTPSAASYNEQFFGPGTRLTVL.

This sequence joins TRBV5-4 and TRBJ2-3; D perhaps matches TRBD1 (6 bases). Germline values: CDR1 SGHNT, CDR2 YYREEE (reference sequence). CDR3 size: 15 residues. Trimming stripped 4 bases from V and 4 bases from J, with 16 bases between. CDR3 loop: CASSRTIQGADTQYF. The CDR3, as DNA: TGTGCCAGCAGCCGGACGATACAGGGAGCAGATACGCAGTATTTT.

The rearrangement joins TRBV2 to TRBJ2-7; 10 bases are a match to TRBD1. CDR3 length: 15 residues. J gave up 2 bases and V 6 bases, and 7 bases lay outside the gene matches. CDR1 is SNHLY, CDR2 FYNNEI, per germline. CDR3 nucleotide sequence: TGTGCCAGCAGCTTCGGACAGGGGGGCCCCTACGAGCAGTACTTC. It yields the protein CASSFGQGGPYEQYF. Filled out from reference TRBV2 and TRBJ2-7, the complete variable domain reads EPEVTQTPSHQVTQMGQEVILRCVPISNHLYFYWYRQILGQKVEFLVSFYNNEISEKSEIFDDQFSVERPDGSNFTLKIRSTKLEDSAMYFCASSFGQGGPYEQYFGPGTRLTVT.

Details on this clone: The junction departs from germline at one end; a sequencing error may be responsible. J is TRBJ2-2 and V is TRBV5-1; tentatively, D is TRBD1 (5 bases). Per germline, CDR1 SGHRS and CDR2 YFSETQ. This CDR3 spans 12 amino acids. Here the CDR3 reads CASKGNPGELFF. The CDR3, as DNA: TGCGCCAGCAAGGGGAACCCCGGGGAGCTGTTTTTT.

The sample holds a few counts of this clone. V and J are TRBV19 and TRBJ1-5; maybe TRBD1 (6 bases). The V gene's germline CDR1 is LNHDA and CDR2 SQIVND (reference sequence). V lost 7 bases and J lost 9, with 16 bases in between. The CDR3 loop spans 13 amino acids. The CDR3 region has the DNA TGTGCCAGTACCGGCACAGGGTGGGTGCCCCAGCATTTT. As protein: CASTGTGWVPQHF.

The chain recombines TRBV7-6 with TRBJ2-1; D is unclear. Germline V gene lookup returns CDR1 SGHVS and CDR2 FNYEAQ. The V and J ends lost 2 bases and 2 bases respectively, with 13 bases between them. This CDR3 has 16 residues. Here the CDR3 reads CASSLSFAVAYNEQFF. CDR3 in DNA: TGTGCCAGCAGCTTATCCTTTGCGGTCGCCTACAATGAGCAGTTCTTC.

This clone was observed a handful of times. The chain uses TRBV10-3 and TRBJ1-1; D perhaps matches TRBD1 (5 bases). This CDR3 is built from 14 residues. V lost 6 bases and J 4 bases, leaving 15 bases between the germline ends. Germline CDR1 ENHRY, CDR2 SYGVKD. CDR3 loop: CAISGTGRGTEAFF. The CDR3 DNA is TGTGCCATCAGCGGGACGGGGCGGGGCACTGAAGCTTTCTTT.

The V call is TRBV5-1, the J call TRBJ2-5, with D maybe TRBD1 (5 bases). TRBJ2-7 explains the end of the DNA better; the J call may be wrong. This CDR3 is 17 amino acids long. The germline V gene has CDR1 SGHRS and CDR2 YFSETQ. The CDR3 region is CASRSTTGLGHPYEQYF. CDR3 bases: TGCGCCAGCCGCTCGACGACCGGGCTGGGGCACCCCTACGAGCAGTACTTC.

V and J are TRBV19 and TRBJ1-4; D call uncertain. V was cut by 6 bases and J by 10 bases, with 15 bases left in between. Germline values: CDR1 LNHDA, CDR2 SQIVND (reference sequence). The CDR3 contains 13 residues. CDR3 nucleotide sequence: TGTGCCAGTAGCCTTACCACTGCGGGAAAACTGTTTTTT. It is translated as CASSLTTAGKLFF.

The CDR3 coding sequence is TGTGCCACCAGCAGAGAGGGCGGGCAGCTCTACGAGCAGTACTTC. It translates to CATSREGGQLYEQYF. The chain employs TRBV15 and TRBJ2-7, with D possibly matching TRBD2 (5 bases). V shed 0 bases and J shed 3 bases, with 12 bases lying between them. This CDR3 region has 15 residues. Germline V CDR1 and CDR2: LNHNV, YYDKDF (reference sequence).

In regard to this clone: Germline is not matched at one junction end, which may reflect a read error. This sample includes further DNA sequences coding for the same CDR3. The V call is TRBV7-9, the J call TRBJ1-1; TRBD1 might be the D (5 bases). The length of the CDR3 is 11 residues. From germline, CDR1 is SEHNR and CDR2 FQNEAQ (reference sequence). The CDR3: CASSPGGEAFF. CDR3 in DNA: TGCGCCAGCAGCCCCGGGGGTGAAGCTTTCTTT.

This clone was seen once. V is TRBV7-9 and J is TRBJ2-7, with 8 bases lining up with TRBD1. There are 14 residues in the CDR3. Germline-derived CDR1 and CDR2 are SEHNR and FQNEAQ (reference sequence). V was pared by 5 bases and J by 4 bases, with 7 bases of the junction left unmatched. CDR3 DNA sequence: TGTGCCAGCAGCAGCGGACAGGGAGATTACGAGCAGTACTTC. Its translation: CASSSGQGDYEQYF.

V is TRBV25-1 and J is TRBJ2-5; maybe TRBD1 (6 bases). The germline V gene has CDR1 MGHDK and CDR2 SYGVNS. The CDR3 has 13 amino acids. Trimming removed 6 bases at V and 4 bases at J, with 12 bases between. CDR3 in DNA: TGTGCCAGCAGCCTACAGGGTCGAGAGACCCAGTACTTC. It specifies CASSLQGRETQYF.

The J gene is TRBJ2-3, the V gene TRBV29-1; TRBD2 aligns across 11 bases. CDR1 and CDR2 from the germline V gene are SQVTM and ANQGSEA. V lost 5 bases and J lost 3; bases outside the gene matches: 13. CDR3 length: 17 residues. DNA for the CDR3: TGCAGCGTTCACAGGGGGTTACTAGCGGGGGTGACAGATACGCAGTATTTT. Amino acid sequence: CSVHRGLLAGVTDTQYF.

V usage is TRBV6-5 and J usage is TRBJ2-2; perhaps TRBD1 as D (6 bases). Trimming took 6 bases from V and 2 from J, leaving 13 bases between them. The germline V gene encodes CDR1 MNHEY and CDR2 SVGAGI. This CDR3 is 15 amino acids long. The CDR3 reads CASSHRTVNTGELFF. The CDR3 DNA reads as TGTGCCAGCAGCCACAGGACAGTTAACACCGGGGAGCTGTTTTTT.

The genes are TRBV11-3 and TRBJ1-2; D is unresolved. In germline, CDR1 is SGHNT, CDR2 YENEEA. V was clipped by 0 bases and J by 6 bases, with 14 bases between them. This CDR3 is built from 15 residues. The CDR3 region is CASSLESSSSHGYTF. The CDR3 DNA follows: TGTGCCAGCAGCTTAGAGTCCTCTTCAAGCCATGGCTACACCTTC.

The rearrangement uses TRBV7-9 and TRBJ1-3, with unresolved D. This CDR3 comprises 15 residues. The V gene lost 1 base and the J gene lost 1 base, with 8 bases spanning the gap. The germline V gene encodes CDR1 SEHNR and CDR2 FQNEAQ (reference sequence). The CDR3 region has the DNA TGTGCCAGCAGCTTAGTCAGAGGTTCTGGAAACACCATATATTTT. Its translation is CASSLVRGSGNTIYF.

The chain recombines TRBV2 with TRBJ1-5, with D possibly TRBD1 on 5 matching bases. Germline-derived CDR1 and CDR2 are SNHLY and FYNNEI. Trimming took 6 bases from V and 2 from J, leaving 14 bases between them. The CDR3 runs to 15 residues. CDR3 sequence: CASSPRSGGNQPQHF. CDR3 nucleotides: TGTGCCAGCAGCCCCCGATCGGGGGGCAATCAGCCCCAGCATTTT.

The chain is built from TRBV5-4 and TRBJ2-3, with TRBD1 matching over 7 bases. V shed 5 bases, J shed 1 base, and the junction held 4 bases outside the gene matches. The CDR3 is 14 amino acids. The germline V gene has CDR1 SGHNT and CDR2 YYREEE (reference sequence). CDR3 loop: CASRPGTGTDTQYF. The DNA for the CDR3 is TGTGCCAGCAGACCTGGGACAGGCACAGATACGCAGTATTTT.

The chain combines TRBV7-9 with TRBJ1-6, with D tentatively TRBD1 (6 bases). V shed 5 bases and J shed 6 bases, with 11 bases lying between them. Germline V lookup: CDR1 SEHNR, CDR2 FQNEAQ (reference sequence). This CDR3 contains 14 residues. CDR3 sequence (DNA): TGTGCCAGCAGCGCCGGACAGACTAATTCACCCCTCCACTTT. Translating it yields CASSAGQTNSPLHF. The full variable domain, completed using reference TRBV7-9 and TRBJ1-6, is DTGVSQNPRHKITKRGQNVTFRCDPISEHNRLYWYRQTLGQGPEFLTYFQNEAQLEKSRLLSDRFSAERPKGSFSTLEIQRTEQGDSAMYLCASSAGQTNSPLHFGNGTRLTVT.

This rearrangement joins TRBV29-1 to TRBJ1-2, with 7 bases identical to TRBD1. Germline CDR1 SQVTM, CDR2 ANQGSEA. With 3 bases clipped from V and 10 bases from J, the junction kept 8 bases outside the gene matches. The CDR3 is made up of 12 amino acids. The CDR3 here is CSVDGNRGNYTF. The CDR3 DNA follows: TGCAGCGTTGATGGGAACAGGGGAAACTACACCTTC.